This TCR beta chain was identified in a study of blood T cell repertoires in COVID-19. Looking at the study overall: Donors in the United States, Italy and Spain gave samples during acute or convalescent COVID-19. T cells, B-cell-depleted T cells, or PBMCs supplied cDNA or gDNA.

Original handling: Reference gene primers were amplified, and this amplification served to estimate nucleated cell counts. Libraries were prepared by immunoSEQ multiplex PCR; TCRdb keeps only in-frame clonotypes and omits some of them. The DNA gave D and trimming, while V, J and clone size come from that table. Of tens of thousands of clones in the sample, 83% are singletons; the top ten hold 40% to 50%. CDR3 size: 14 residues. Trimming removed 5 bases at V and 2 bases at J, with 11 bases between. The germline V gene encodes CDR1 SEHNR and CDR2 FQNEAQ (reference sequence). The rearrangement links TRBV7-9 to TRBJ2-3; TRBD1 might be the D (5 bases). This TCR was recovered from a man older than 75 with acute or convalescent COVID-19. The sequenced material came from peripheral blood. The CDR3 DNA is TGTGCCAGCAGCCAGGGTTACTTCACAGATACGCAGTATTTT. As protein: CASSQGYFTDTQYF.